This TCR beta chain stems from a study of blood T cell dynamics during melanoma immunotherapy (dated by TCRdb to about 2020). Notes on the research overall: Patients with metastatic melanoma were treated with first-line pembrolizumab or nivolumab plus ipilimumab as standard of care in the United Kingdom. The training cohort consisted of consecutive patients, while an additional independent group of patients from the same centre was pooled to form an external validation set. To identify early correlates of response, the study profiled peripheral T cell receptor repertoires in patients with metastatic melanoma before and after one cycle of checkpoint inhibitor therapy.

General study outcomes and caveats: The study was unable to establish whether the T cell clones driving the repertoire changes were melanoma-specific or instead reflected general immune activation. The relatively small sample size was acknowledged as potentially limiting generalization of the results. Patients who later achieved disease control showed a bifurcated PBMC repertoire reorganization at W3, with increased clonality or increased diversity, unlike progressors.

The CDR3 spans 15 residues, from the cysteine through the phenylalanine. The read is trimmed to its CDR3 DNA, 45 bases read in frame from base 1. V is shortened by 3 bases, J by 4 bases, and the region joining them spans 12 bases. According to the germline V gene (reference sequence), CDR1 reads LNHNV and CDR2 reads YYDKDF. The count of this clone is one. This receptor's antigen is unknown. Qualities for individual bases were not recorded, and no much larger clone is one base off. Read against the paper, the sample's time point label means: pre-treatment baseline. Blood was sampled before treatment (T0) and at week 3 (W3), after the first cycle of checkpoint blockade. Except for two patients with rapid clinical progression, response was assessed 12 weeks after the first infusion by RECIST 1.1; disease control meant complete response, partial response or stable disease. Any patient who had received prior systemic cancer treatment, was on concomitant immunosuppressant therapy or had synchronous other active malignancies was excluded. Both bulk PBMC and plasma cell-free DNA were sequenced for TCR beta so that circulating cells and T cell turnover could be tracked. PBMC were isolated from blood with Lymphoprep and SepMate tubes, followed by red cell lysis. QIAamp DNA Blood Mini kits were used to extract DNA from PBMC and from sorted T cell subsets.

For every bulk PBMC sample, a fixed 350 ng of DNA was loaded. TCR beta CDR3 sequences were amplified from genomic DNA using the immunoSEQ TCRb Assay kit according to manufacturer instructions. The KAPA Library Quantification Kit for Illumina platforms was used to quantify the pooled libraries by qPCR. Pooled libraries were clustered at about 0.6-1.2 pM and sequenced on an Illumina NextSeq 500. The original pipeline was this. TCR data were analyzed using immunoSEQ ANALYZER and the R LymphoSeq package. A rearrangement efficiency score was calculated as productive divided by the sum of productive and non-productive CDR3 sequences. Clonality was assessed using the Gini coefficient and diversity using the Renyi index at alpha=1, with pairwise comparisons between timepoints within each patient. In LymphoSeq, clonal relatedness was computed with an edit distance of 3 and repertoire similarity was computed with the Bhattacharyya coefficient. To classify response, a linear discriminant analysis based on week-3 changes in clonality and diversity was built with the R MASS and caret packages. Here the immuneACCESS table is served through TCRdb, limited to in-frame sequences with V and J called. Missing clones are a known gap in these copies; in checked studies unresolved V genes cover under half, and the rest lacks a known reason. That table gives V, J and clone size, and the DNA gave D and trimming. This sample is represented by 15,000 to 20,000 clones; 80% to 95% of them were singletons. The ten top clones hold about 2% of the sample.

This sequence uses TRBV15 and TRBJ1-4; the D gene assignment is ambiguous. This TCR was sampled from a human donor with melanoma. Sequencing used blood, obtained from a patient treated with checkpoint blockade. The CDR3 in this case is CATSSRGRLNEKLFF. Read as DNA, the sequence is TGTGCCACCAGCAGCCGAGGGAGGCTTAATGAAAAACTGTTTTTT.